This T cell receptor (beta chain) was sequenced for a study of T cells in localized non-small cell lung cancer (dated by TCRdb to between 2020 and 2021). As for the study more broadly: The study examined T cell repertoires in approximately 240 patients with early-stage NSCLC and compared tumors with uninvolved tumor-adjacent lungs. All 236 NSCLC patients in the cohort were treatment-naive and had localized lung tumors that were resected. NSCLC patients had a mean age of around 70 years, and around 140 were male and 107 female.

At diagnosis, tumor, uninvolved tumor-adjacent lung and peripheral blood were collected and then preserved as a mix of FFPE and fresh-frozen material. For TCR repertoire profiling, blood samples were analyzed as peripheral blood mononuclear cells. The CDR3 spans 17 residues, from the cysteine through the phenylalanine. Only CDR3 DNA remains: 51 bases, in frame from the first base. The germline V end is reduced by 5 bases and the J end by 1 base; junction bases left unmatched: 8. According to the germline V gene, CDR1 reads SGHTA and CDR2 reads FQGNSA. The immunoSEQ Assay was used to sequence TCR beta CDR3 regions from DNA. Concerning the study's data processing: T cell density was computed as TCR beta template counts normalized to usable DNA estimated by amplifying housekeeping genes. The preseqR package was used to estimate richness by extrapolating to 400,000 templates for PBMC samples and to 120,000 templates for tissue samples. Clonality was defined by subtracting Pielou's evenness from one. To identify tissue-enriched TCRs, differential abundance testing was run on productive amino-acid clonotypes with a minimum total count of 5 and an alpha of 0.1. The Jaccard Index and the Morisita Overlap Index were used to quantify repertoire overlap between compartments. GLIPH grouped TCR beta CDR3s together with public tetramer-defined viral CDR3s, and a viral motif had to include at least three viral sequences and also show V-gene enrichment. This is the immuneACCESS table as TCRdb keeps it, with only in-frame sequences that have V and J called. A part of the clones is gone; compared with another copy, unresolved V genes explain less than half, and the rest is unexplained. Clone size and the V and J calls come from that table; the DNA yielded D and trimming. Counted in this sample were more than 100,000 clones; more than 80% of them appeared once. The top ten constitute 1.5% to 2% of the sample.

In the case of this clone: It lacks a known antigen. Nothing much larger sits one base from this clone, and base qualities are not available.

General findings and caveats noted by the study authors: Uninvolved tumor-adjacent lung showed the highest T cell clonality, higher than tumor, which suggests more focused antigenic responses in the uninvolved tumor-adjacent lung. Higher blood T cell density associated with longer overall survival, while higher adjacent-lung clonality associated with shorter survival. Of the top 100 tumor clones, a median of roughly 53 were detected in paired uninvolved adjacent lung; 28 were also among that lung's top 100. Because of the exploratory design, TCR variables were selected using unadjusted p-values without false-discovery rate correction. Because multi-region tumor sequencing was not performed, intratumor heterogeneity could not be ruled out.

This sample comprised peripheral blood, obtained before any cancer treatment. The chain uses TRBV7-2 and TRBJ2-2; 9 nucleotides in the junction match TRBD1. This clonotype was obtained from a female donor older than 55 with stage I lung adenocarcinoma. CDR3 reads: CASSPWPGQGNTGELFF. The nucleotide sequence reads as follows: TGTGCCAGCAGCCCCTGGCCGGGACAGGGGAACACCGGGGAGCTGTTTTTT. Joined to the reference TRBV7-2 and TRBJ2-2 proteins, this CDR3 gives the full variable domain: GAGVSQSPSNKVTEKGKDVELRCDPISGHTALYWYRQSLGQGLEFLIYFQGNSAPDKSGLPSDRFSAERTGGSVSTLTIQRTQQEDSAVYLCASSPWPGQGNTGELFFGEGSRLTVL.